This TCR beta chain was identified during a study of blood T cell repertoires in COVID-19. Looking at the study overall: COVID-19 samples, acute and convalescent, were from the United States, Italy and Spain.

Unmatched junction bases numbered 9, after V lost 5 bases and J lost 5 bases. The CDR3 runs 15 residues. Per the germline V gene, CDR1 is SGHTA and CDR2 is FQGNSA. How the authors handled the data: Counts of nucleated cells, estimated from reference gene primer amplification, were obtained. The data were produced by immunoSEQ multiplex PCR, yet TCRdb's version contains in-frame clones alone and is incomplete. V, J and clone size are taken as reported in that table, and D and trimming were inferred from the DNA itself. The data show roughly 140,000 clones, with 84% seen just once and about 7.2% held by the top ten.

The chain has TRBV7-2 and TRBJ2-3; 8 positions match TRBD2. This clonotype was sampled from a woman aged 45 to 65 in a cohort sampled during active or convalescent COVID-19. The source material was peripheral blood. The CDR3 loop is CASSLRGGGKDTQYF. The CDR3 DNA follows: TGTGCCAGCAGCCTCCGGGGGGGTGGGAAAGATACGCAGTATTTT.